This TCR beta chain was found in a study of T cells in Graves' hyperthyroidism and ophthalmopathy. Newly diagnosed hyperthyroidism patients aged 18 to 65 years had disease lasting under 2 months. This clonotype was counted only a few times. Antigen unknown. Amplified TCR beta CDR3 regions derived from RNA transcripts. First-round RT-PCR with HTBI primers amplified the TCR CDR3 region. Each CDR3 protein gets one entry after TCRdb re-called the multiplex PCR reads with MiXCR. The profile covers about 560,000 distinct CDR3 sequences, with over 15% appearing a single time and roughly 18% taken by the ten largest. Losses at the gene ends were 4 bases for V and 2 bases for J; bases not matched to a gene: 7. This CDR3 is 14 amino acids long. The germline gives CDR1 DFQATT, CDR2 SNEGSKA (reference sequence). The study, taken as a whole, reports: Most thyroid clonotypes expanded above 0.001 appeared in blood too. Progression to ophthalmopathy was predicted a median of approximately seven months early.

This sequence joins TRBV20-1 and TRBJ1-2; TRBD1 aligns across 7 bases. The TCR was taken from a woman aged 18-29 years with Graves' hyperthyroidism. The sample taken for sequencing was blood. CDR3 in amino acids: CSATPGTVNYGYTF. CDR3 bases: TGCAGTGCTACACCCGGGACAGTCAACTATGGCTACACCTTC.